Listed below are T cell receptor beta chains from one sample, sequenced in a study of shared clonotypes between healthy human individuals. Data came from immunoSEQ multiplex PCR; TCRdb stores just in-frame clones and leaves some out. Altogether around 180,000 clones are present, 85% to 95% being singletons, with the ten largest covering about 0.067%. Sequences were obtained from naive CD4+ T cells sorted from blood. The origin of the receptors is a woman aged 25 to 45 in good health. Each CDR3 is given with its conserved first and last residue. A D gene is named only where the DNA matches it firmly. Size is omitted from some rows. Given values are once, few, many or a class for expanded clones.

cdr3_aa	cdr3_nt	clone_size	d_call	v_call	j_call
CASSKKSAGGGRVDNQPQHF	TGTGCCAGCAGCAAAAAATCGGCCGGGGGCGGAAGGGTCGACAATCAGCCCCAGCATTTT	-	-	TRBV21-1	TRBJ1-5
CASSLRVTSGSGTGELFF	TGTGCCAGCAGCTTAAGGGTCACTAGCGGGAGTGGGACCGGGGAGCTGTTTTTT	-	TRBD2	TRBV7-3	TRBJ2-2
CASSMTKGPEQYF	TGTGCCAGTAGTATGACTAAGGGGCCCGAGCAGTACTTC	-	-	TRBV19	TRBJ2-7
CASSDYWGPDEQYF	TGTGCCAGCAGTGATTACTGGGGGCCCGACGAGCAGTACTTC	once	-	TRBV6-7	TRBJ2-7
CASSSPGQGASYEQYF	TGTGCCAGCAGCTCACCGGGGCAGGGGGCTTCCTACGAGCAGTACTTC	-	TRBD1	TRBV7-8	TRBJ2-7
CAWSRRDRGSPKAYF	TGTGCCTGGAGTAGACGAGACAGGGGATCCCCCAAGGCGTACTTC	-	TRBD1	TRBV30	TRBJ2-7
CASSPPGFRDTQYF	TGTGCCAGCTCACCCCCCGGGTTTCGGGATACGCAGTATTTT	-	-	TRBV18	TRBJ2-3
CASGTSGINEQFF	TGCGCCAGCGGGACTAGCGGGATCAATGAGCAGTTCTTC	-	TRBD2	TRBV5-1	TRBJ2-1
CASSPIAGGLGREQFF	TGTGCCAGTAGTCCGATAGCGGGAGGGCTGGGTAGGGAGCAGTTCTTC	-	TRBD2	TRBV19	TRBJ2-1
CASSLRQGRGYEQYF	TGCGCCAGCAGCTTGCGGCAGGGACGGGGCTACGAGCAGTACTTC	-	-	TRBV5-1	TRBJ2-7
CASSEVHGELFF	TGTGCCAGCTCGGAGGTCCACGGGGAGCTGTTTTTT	-	-	TRBV28	TRBJ2-2
CASSPGGGYEQYF	TGTGCCAGCAGCCCTGGCGGGGGGTACGAGCAGTACTTC	-	TRBD2	TRBV5-4	TRBJ2-7
CASITAYNTEAFF	TGTGCCAGCATTACAGCGTACAACACTGAAGCTTTCTTT	-	-	TRBV28	TRBJ1-1
CASSPGSGRYHEQYF	TGTGCCAGCTCACCAGGTAGCGGGAGATACCACGAGCAGTACTTC	-	TRBD2	TRBV18	TRBJ2-7
CASSLTGTNTEAFF	TGCGCCAGCAGCCTCACGGGTACCAACACTGAAGCTTTCTTT	-	-	TRBV5-1	TRBJ1-1
CASSLGTSYEQYF	TGTGCCAGCAGCTTAGGGACTTCCTACGAGCAGTACTTC	-	-	TRBV11-3	TRBJ2-7
CASSSQGGPYEQYF	TGTGCCAGCAGCTCACAGGGGGGGCCCTACGAGCAGTACTTC	-	-	TRBV11-1	TRBJ2-7
CASSLTSDSYEQYF	TGTGCCAGCAGCCTCACTAGCGACTCCTACGAGCAGTACTTC	-	TRBD2	TRBV13	TRBJ2-7
CASSPRQGTDYGYTF	TGTGCCAGCTCACCCAGACAGGGGACGGACTATGGCTACACCTTC	few	TRBD1	TRBV18	TRBJ1-2
CASSSTDPSSYEQYF	TGTGCCAGCAGCAGCACAGATCCAAGCTCCTACGAGCAGTACTTC	-	-	TRBV25-1	TRBJ2-7
CSVEKGQGARETQYF	TGCAGCGTTGAAAAGGGACAGGGGGCGCGGGAGACCCAGTACTTC	once	TRBD1	TRBV29-1	TRBJ2-5
CASARGVFSGNTIYF	TGTGCCAGCGCGAGAGGAGTTTTCTCTGGAAACACCATATATTTT	-	-	TRBV27	TRBJ1-3
CASSQGRGRGPLSGNTIYF	TGCGCCAGCAGCCAAGGAAGAGGCAGGGGACCACTCTCTGGAAACACCATATATTTT	-	-	TRBV4-1	TRBJ1-3
CASSPTAATNQPQHF	TGTGCCAGCAGCCCCACTGCGGCGACCAATCAGCCCCAGCATTTT	-	-	TRBV11-1	TRBJ1-5
CASSLTGGETQYF	TGCGCCAGCAGCTTGACAGGGGGAGAGACCCAGTACTTC	-	TRBD1	TRBV5-1	TRBJ2-5
CASSSGFTEAFF	TGTGCCAGCAGTTCGGGGTTCACTGAAGCTTTCTTT	once	-	TRBV28	TRBJ1-1
CASHSRRINSGANVLTF	TGTGCCAGCCATTCACGACGGATAAACTCTGGGGCCAACGTCCTGACTTTC	-	-	TRBV27	TRBJ2-6
CASRIQGAGTEAFF	TGTGCCAGTAGGATACAGGGGGCTGGCACTGAAGCTTTCTTT	once	TRBD1	TRBV19	TRBJ1-1
CASSLGLAGGKGEQYF	TGTGCCAGCAGCTTAGGGTTAGCGGGAGGAAAGGGCGAGCAGTACTTC	-	TRBD2	TRBV11-1	TRBJ2-7
CASSVGRVSNQPQHF	TGTGCCAGCAGTGTCGGACGGGTTAGCAATCAGCCCCAGCATTTT	few	-	TRBV6-1	TRBJ1-5
CASSMQGQSEAFF	TGTGCCAGTAGTATGCAGGGTCAGTCTGAAGCTTTCTTT	-	-	TRBV19	TRBJ1-1
CASSPRTSAHAYEQYF	TGTGCCAGCAGCCCGCGCACTAGCGCGCACGCCTACGAGCAGTACTTC	-	TRBD2	TRBV7-9	TRBJ2-7
CTSTKSPSGGYEQYF	TGCACCAGCACAAAATCCCCCAGCGGGGGCTACGAGCAGTACTTC	-	-	TRBV1	TRBJ2-7
CASSLYVNTGTGGKTNEKLFF	TGTGCCAGCAGCTTATACGTAAACACCGGGACAGGGGGGAAAACTAATGAAAAACTGTTTTTT	-	TRBD1	TRBV13	TRBJ1-4
CATSRDAGPTDTQYF	TGTGCCACCAGCAGAGATGCGGGACCCACAGATACGCAGTATTTT	-	-	TRBV15	TRBJ2-3
CASSKRSVALAGGLFADTQYF	TGTGCCAGCAGCAAACGCTCCGTCGCATTAGCGGGAGGGCTTTTTGCAGATACGCAGTATTTT	once	-	TRBV21-1	TRBJ2-3
CASNQPRELYGYTF	TGTGCCAGCAACCAGCCACGGGAACTCTATGGCTACACCTTC	-	-	TRBV7-2	TRBJ1-2
CASSLAQNYGYTF	TGTGCCAGCAGTTTAGCACAGAACTATGGCTACACCTTC	once	-	TRBV28	TRBJ1-2
CASSVPGNTIEQFF	TGTGCCAGCAGCGTCCCTGGGAATACAATTGAGCAGTTCTTC	-	-	TRBV9	TRBJ2-1
CAISESSLSSYEQYF	TGTGCCATCAGTGAGTCGTCCTTAAGCTCCTACGAGCAGTACTTC	-	-	TRBV10-3	TRBJ2-7
CSVVVSSYEQYF	TGCAGCGTTGTGGTCAGCTCCTACGAGCAGTACTTC	once	-	TRBV29-1	TRBJ2-7
CASSTVDRGNTEAFF	TGTGCCAGCAGCACGGTCGACAGGGGGAACACTGAAGCTTTCTTT	-	TRBD1	TRBV11-2	TRBJ1-1
CASSLALHPRGQPQHF	TGTGCCAGCAGCTTGGCCTTACACCCTCGGGGTCAGCCCCAGCATTTT	once	-	TRBV5-5	TRBJ1-5
CASSFTSDPYEQYF	TGTGCCAGCAGTTTCACTAGCGACCCCTACGAGCAGTACTTC	-	TRBD2	TRBV27	TRBJ2-7
CASSKADRGGNQPQHF	TGTGCCAGCAGCAAAGCGGACAGGGGTGGCAATCAGCCCCAGCATTTT	-	-	TRBV21-1	TRBJ1-5
CASSTQERKFHEQYF	TGTGCCAGCAGCACCCAGGAGCGGAAATTCCACGAGCAGTACTTC	-	-	TRBV7-9	TRBJ2-7